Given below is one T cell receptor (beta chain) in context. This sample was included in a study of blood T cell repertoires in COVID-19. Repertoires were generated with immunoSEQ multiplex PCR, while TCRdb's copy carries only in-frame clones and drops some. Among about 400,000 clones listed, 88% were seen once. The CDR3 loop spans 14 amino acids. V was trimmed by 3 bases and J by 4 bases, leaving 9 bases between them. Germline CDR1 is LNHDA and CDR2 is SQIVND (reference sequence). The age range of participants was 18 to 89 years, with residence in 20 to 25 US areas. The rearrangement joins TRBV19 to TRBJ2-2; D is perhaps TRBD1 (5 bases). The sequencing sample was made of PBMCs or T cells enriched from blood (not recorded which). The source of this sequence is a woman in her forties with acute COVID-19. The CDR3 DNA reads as TGTGCCAGTAGTATCAGGGCTGCCACCGGGGAGCTGTTTTTT. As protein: CASSIRAATGELFF.